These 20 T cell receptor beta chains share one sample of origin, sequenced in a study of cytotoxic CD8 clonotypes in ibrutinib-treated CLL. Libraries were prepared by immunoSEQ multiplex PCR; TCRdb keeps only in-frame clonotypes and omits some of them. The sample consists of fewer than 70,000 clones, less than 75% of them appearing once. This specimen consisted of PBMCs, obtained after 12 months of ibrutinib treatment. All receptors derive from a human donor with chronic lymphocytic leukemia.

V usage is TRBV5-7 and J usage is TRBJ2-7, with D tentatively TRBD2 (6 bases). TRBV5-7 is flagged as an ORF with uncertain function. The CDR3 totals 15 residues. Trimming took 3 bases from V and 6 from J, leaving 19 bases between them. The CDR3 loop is CASSWRLVPWSEQYF. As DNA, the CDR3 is TGTGCCAGCAGCTGGCGACTAGTTCCGTGGAGCGAGCAGTACTTC.

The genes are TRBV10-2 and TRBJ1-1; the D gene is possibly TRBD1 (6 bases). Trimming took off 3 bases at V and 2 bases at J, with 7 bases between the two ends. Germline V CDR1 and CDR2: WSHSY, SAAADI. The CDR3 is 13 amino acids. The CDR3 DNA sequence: TGCGCCAGCAGTGAAGGGACAAACACTGAAGCTTTCTTT. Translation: CASSEGTNTEAFF.

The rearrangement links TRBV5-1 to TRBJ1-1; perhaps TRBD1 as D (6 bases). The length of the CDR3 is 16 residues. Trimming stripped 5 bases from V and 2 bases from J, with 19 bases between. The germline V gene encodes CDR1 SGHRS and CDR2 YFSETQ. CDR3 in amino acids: CASRDSRRTDNTEAFF. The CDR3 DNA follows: TGCGCCAGCAGAGATTCGAGACGGACAGATAACACTGAAGCTTTCTTT. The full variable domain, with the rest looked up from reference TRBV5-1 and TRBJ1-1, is KAGVTQTPRYLIKTRGQQVTLSCSPISGHRSVSWYQQTPGQGLQFLFEYFSETQRNKGNFPGRFSGRQFSNSRSEMNVSTLELGDSALYLCASRDSRRTDNTEAFFGQGTRLTVV.

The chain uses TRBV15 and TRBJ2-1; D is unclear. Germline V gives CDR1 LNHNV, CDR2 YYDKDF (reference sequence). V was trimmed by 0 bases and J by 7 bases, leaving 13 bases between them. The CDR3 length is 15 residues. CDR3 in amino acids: CATSRDNLALNEQFF. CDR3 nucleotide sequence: TGTGCCACCAGCAGAGATAATTTAGCCTTAAATGAGCAGTTCTTC.

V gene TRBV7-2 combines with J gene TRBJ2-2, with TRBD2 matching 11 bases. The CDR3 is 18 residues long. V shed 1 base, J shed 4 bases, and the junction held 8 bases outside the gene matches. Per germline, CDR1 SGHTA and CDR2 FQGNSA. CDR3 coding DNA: TGTGCCAGCAGCTTAGGACTAGCGGGAACGCGGGGCACCGGGGAGCTGTTTTTT. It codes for CASSLGLAGTRGTGELFF.

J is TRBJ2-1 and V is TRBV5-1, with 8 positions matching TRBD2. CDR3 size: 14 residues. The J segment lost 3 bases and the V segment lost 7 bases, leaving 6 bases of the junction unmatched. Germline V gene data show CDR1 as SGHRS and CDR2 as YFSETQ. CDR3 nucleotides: TGCGCCAGCGGTGTGAGCGGGGGCTACAATGAGCAGTTCTTC. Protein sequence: CASGVSGGYNEQFF.

The CDR3 DNA is TGTGCCAGCAGTTTTCCCGGGACAGGGGGCGGCTACGAGCAGTACTTC. Encoded protein: CASSFPGTGGGYEQYF. This chain links TRBV28 with TRBJ2-7; 12 nucleotides match TRBD1. The CDR3 covers 16 residues. V lost 3 bases to trimming and J lost 3 bases; unmatched junction nucleotides: 6. Germline values: CDR1 MDHEN, CDR2 SYDVKM.

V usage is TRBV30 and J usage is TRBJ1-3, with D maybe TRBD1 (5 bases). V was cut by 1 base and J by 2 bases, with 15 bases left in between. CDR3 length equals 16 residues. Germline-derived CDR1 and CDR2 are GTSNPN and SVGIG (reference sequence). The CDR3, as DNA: TGTGCCTGGAGTGGAGGAGACAGTGAGCCTGGAAACACCATATATTTT. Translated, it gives CAWSGGDSEPGNTIYF.

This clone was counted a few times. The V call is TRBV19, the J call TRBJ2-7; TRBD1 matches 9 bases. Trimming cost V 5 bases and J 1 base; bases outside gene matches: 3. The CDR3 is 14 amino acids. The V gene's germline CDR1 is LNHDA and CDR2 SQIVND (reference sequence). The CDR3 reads CASSSGQGSYEQYF. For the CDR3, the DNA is TGTGCCAGTAGTTCGGGACAGGGTTCCTACGAGCAGTACTTC.

Here the CDR3 DNA reads TGCGCCAGCAGGGCGCAGGGACAGAACACTGAAGCTTTCTTT. Its protein product is CASRAQGQNTEAFF. This chain connects TRBV5-1 to TRBJ1-1; D might be TRBD1 (6 bases). Looked up from germline, CDR1 is SGHRS and CDR2 is YFSETQ. Trimming stripped 5 bases from V and 1 base from J, with 12 bases between. This CDR3 comprises 14 residues.

Here the CDR3 reads CASSQGVDYEQYF. As DNA, the CDR3 is TGCGCCAGCAGCCAGGGGGTGGACTACGAGCAGTACTTC. V is TRBV4-1 and J is TRBJ2-7; D is tentatively TRBD1 or TRBD2 (5 bases each). The V end was cut by 3 bases, the J end by 3 bases, with 9 bases between. This CDR3 is 13 amino acids long. The germline gives CDR1 MGHRA, CDR2 YSYEKL.

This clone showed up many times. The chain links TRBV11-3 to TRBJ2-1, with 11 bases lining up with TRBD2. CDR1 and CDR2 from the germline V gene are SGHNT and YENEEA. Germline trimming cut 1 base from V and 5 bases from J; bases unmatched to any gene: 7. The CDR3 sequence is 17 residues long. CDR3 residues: CASSLGVIAGGNNEQFF. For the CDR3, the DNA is TGTGCCAGCAGCTTAGGCGTGATAGCGGGAGGGAACAATGAGCAGTTCTTC.

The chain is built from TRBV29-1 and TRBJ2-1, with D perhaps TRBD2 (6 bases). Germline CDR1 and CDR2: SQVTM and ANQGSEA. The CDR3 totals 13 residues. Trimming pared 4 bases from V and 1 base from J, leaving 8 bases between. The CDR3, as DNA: TGCAGCGTTGTCGGGGGATCCTACAATGAGCAGTTCTTC. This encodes CSVVGGSYNEQFF.

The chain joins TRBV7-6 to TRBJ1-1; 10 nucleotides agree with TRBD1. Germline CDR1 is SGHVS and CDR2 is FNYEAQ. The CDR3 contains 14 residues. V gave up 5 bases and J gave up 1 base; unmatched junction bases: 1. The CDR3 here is CASSGDRGNTEAFF. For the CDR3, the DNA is TGTGCCAGCAGCGGGGACAGGGGGAACACTGAAGCTTTCTTT. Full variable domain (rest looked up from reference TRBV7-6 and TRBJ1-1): GAGVSQSPRYKVTKRGQDVALRCDPISGHVSLYWYRQALGQGPEFLTYFNYEAQQDKSGLPNDRFSAERPEGSISTLTIQRTEQRDSAMYRCASSGDRGNTEAFFGQGTRLTVV.

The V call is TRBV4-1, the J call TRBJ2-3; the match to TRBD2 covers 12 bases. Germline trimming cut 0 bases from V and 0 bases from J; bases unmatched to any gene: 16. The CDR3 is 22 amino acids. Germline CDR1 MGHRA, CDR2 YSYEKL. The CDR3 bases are TGCGCCAGCAGCCAAGATGGCTCGCCCGGGCTAGCGGGAGGGATCAGCACAGATACGCAGTATTTT. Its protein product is CASSQDGSPGLAGGISTDTQYF.

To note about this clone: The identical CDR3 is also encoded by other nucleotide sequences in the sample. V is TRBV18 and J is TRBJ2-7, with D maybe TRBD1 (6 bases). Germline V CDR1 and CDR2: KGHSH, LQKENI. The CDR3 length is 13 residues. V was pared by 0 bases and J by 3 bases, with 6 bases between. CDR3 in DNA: TGTGCCAGCTCACCACCAGGGGGCTACGAGCAGTACTTC. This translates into CASSPPGGYEQYF.

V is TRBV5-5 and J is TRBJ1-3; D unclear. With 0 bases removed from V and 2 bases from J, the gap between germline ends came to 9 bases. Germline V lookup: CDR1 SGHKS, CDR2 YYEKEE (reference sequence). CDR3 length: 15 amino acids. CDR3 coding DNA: TGTGCCAGCAGCTTGGCCTTTGGGCCTGGAAACACCATATATTTT. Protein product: CASSLAFGPGNTIYF.

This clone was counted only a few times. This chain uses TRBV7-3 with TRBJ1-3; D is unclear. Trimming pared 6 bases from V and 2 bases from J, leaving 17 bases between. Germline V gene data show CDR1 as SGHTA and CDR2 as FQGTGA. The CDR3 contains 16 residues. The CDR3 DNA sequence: TGTGCCAGCAGTCCTAGACCGTTCTCTCCTGGAAACACCATATATTTT. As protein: CASSPRPFSPGNTIYF. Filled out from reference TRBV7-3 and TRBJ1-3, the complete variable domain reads GAGVSQTPSNKVTEKGKYVELRCDPISGHTALYWYRQSLGQGPEFLIYFQGTGAADDSGLPNDRFFAVRPEGSVSTLKIQRTERGDSAVYLCASSPRPFSPGNTIYFGEGSWLTVV.

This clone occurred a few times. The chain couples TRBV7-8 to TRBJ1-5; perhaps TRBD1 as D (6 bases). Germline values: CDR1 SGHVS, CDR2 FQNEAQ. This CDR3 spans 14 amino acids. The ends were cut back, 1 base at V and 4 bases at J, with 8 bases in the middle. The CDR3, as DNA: TGTGCCAGCAGCTTAGGGGGGCCAAATCAGCCCCAGCATTTT. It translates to CASSLGGPNQPQHF. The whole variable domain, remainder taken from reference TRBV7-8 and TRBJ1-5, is GAGVSQSPRYKVAKRGQDVALRCDPISGHVSLFWYQQALGQGPEFLTYFQNEAQLDKSGLPSDRFFAERPEGSVSTLKIQRTQQEDSAVYLCASSLGGPNQPQHFGDGTRLSIL.

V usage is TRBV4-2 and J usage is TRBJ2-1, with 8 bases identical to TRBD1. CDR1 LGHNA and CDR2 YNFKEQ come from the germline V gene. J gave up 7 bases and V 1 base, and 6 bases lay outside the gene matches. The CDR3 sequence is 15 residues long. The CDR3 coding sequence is TGTGCCAGCAGCCAAGCAGGGGGCGCGGAGAATGAGCAGTTCTTC. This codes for CASSQAGGAENEQFF.